The TCR beta chain under discussion was sequenced for a study of control samples from healthy donors and cancer patients. The CDR3 covers 13 residues. CDR1 MNHNY and CDR2 SVGAGI come from the germline V gene (reference sequence). V lost 6 bases, J lost 8 bases, and 16 bases lay in between. This table comes from immunoSEQ multiplex PCR, and its TCRdb copy is limited to in-frame clones, with some not included. The repertoire has around 130,000 clones, roughly 90% of them found once; the top ten carry 30% to 50%. V and J are TRBV6-6 and TRBJ1-2; tentatively, D is TRBD1 (6 bases). This clonotype was sampled from a man aged 50-60 years in good health. The specimen sequenced was blood. The CDR3 spells CASRGQGSRGYTF. CDR3 DNA sequence: TGTGCCAGCAGGGGGCAGGGGTCTCGAGGCTACACCTTC.